Listed here are 10 T cell receptor beta chains from one sample, sequenced in a study of blood T cell repertoires in COVID-19. Assay used: immunoSEQ multiplex PCR; TCRdb lists only in-frame clones, some missing. The table records more than 25,000 clones, roughly 87% of them present only once. Specimen: peripheral blood. Every receptor here comes from a man between 60 and 75 years old with active COVID-19.

J is TRBJ2-7 and V is TRBV2; TRBD1 agrees at 10 bases. CDR3 length: 15 amino acids. The junction had 10 bases not matched to a gene; V was cut back by 6 bases and J by 5 bases. In germline, CDR1 is SNHLY, CDR2 FYNNEI. DNA for the CDR3: TGTGCCAGCAGCTCAACCGGGACAGGGGCGAACGAGCAGTACTTC. Protein sequence: CASSSTGTGANEQYF. The variable domain in full, with the rest retrieved from reference TRBV2 and TRBJ2-7, is EPEVTQTPSHQVTQMGQEVILRCVPISNHLYFYWYRQILGQKVEFLVSFYNNEISEKSEIFDDQFSVERPDGSNFTLKIRSTKLEDSAMYFCASSSTGTGANEQYFGPGTRLTVT.

The chain links TRBV19 to TRBJ2-7, with TRBD1 matching over 9 bases. The CDR3 is 16 residues long. V lost 5 bases and J lost 3; bases outside the gene matches: 11. Germline V gene data show CDR1 as LNHDA and CDR2 as SQIVND (reference sequence). The CDR3 loop is CASSPDPGQGYYEQYF. CDR3 coding DNA: TGTGCCAGTAGTCCCGACCCGGGACAGGGATACTACGAGCAGTACTTC.

The rearrangement links TRBV25-1 to TRBJ1-6; D call uncertain. V lost 2 bases and J lost 14, with 13 bases in between. CDR1 MGHDK and CDR2 SYGVNS come from the germline V gene. This CDR3 comprises 13 residues. The CDR3 DNA reads TGTGCCAGCAGTGAAGGTCTCGCGTCCACCCTCCACTTT. Residues: CASSEGLASTLHF.

The rearrangement uses TRBV20-1 and TRBJ1-1, with D hard to call. Germline V gene sequence: CDR1 DFQATT, CDR2 SNEGSKA (reference sequence). The CDR3 sequence is 11 residues long. Trimming removed 4 bases at V and 5 bases at J, with 8 bases between. CDR3 region: CSAMAVTEAFF. CDR3 DNA sequence: TGCAGTGCTATGGCCGTGACTGAAGCTTTCTTT.

The chain employs TRBV7-9 and TRBJ2-5; tentatively, D is TRBD2 (7 bases). The V gene's germline CDR1 is SEHNR and CDR2 FQNEAQ (reference sequence). The length of the CDR3 is 16 residues. V lost 5 bases and J 1 base, leaving 17 bases between the germline ends. The CDR3 DNA reads TGTGCCAGCAGCCCACGACAGCGGGACATCCAAGAGACCCAGTACTTC. Amino acid sequence: CASSPRQRDIQETQYF.

V is TRBV3-1 (or the pseudogene TRBV3-2) and J is TRBJ2-1; D is perhaps TRBD1 (5 bases). V lost 5 bases, J lost 0 bases, and 14 bases lay in between. The CDR3 sequence is 16 residues long. In germline, CDR1 is LGHDT, CDR2 YNNKEL (reference sequence). The CDR3 nucleotides read TGTGCCAGCAGCTGGGGCGGCGGAAGCTCCTACAATGAGCAGTTCTTC. Translation: CASSWGGGSSYNEQFF.

The chain is built from TRBV10-3 and TRBJ1-1, with 9 bases aligning to TRBD1. Germline loops: CDR1 ENHRY, CDR2 SYGVKD. Unmatched junction bases numbered 1, after V lost 3 bases and J lost 5 bases. The CDR3 sequence is 13 residues long. Here the CDR3 reads CAISEGTGTEAFF. Here the CDR3 DNA reads TGTGCCATCAGTGAAGGGACAGGGACTGAAGCTTTCTTT.

In its sample, this clone was seen once. V usage is TRBV7-3 and J usage is TRBJ2-3; 7 bases line up with TRBD2. The CDR3 is 15 residues long. The germline V gene has CDR1 SGHTA and CDR2 FQGTGA. The ends lost 5 bases at V and 6 bases at J; junction bases unmatched: 11. Here the CDR3 DNA reads TGTGCCAGCAGCCTAGGGACTACCTCAGGGGATACGCAGTATTTT. Translated: CASSLGTTSGDTQYF.

The rearrangement uses TRBV3-1 (or the pseudogene TRBV3-2) and TRBJ1-1; D perhaps matches TRBD1 (5 bases). V lost 4 bases, J lost 11 bases, and 14 bases lay in between. Germline CDR1 and CDR2: LGHDT and YNNKEL (reference sequence). CDR3 length: 12 amino acids. In nucleotides, the CDR3 is TGTGCCAGCAGCCCAGCAGGGTTAGGTGCTTTCTTT. Its protein product is CASSPAGLGAFF.

This clone was picked up a small number of times. At one end, the junction sequence differs from germline, possibly due to a read error. CDR3 in DNA: TGTGCCAGCAGTAAAGCACGACTCCGGGACAGGGACAACGAGCAGTACTTC. This encodes CASSKARLRDRDNEQYF. V gene TRBV6-1 combines with J gene TRBJ2-7; TRBD1 matches 9 bases. The CDR3 sequence is 17 residues long. Germline lookup yields CDR1 MNHNS and CDR2 SASEGT.